This T cell receptor beta chain came from a study of T cells in localized non-small cell lung cancer. This table comes from immunoSEQ multiplex PCR, and its TCRdb copy is limited to in-frame clones, with some not included. The table has over a thousand clones, less than 30% seen once; the top ten hold 30% to 45%. A note on this clone: Its antigen is unidentified.

Study results and limitations: Turning up in adjacent lung were a median around 60 of the top 100 tumor clones. Uninvolved nearby lung showed the greatest T cell clonality, exceeding that found in tumor. A raised T cell density in blood coincided with lengthier overall survival.

This CDR3 has 13 residues. V was cut by 6 bases and J by 5 bases, with 10 bases left in between. Looked up from germline, CDR1 is MDHEN and CDR2 is SYDVKM. The chain uses TRBV28 and TRBJ2-2; D might be TRBD2 (5 bases). This sequence originates from a man aged 35 to 70 with stage III lung adenocarcinoma. The material sequenced was normal lung tissue next to the tumor, taken before any cancer treatment. The CDR3 DNA reads TGTGCCAGCAGGCTTCCGGGAACCGGGGAGCTGTTTTTT. As protein: CASRLPGTGELFF.